This entry concerns a single TCR beta chain. This sample was taken from a study of technical replicates of blood from a handful of donors. Sequencing was performed with immunoSEQ multiplex PCR; in TCRdb, only in-frame clones are kept and a portion is missing. The table shows tens of thousands of clones, with nearly 95% occurring only once. CDR3 length equals 15 residues. Germline lookup yields CDR1 MNHGY and CDR2 SVAAGI. V was clipped by 1 base and J by 3 bases; unmatched bases: 6. The clonotype was recovered from a human donor in good health. Sample: T cells isolated from PBMCs. The rearrangement joins TRBV6-9 to TRBJ2-7; TRBD2 agrees at 7 bases. CDR3 residues: CASSYFREESYEQYF. CDR3 nucleotides: TGTGCCAGCAGTTATTTCCGGGAGGAGAGCTACGAGCAGTACTTC.